This T cell receptor beta chain was recovered during a study of Graves' ophthalmopathy and Graves' hyperthyroidism. Background on the study: Hyperthyroidism showing no ophthalmopathy within 18 months of follow-up was stable.

As regards this clonotype: Its antigen remains unidentified.

Clinical symptoms, serum thyroxine, TRAb, thyroid ultrasound and orbital computed tomography determined diagnosis. The authors amplified TCR beta CDR3 regions, and they did so from RNA transcripts for repertoire sequencing. RT-PCR in the first round used HTBI primers; a second-round multiplex PCR followed. One entry per CDR3 protein results from TCRdb running MiXCR on the multiplex PCR reads. The sample includes around 1.1 million distinct CDR3 sequences, roughly 35% of them seen just once. Whole-study findings and limits: The majority of expanded thyroid clonotypes above 0.001 frequency also occurred in blood. The 13-signature model separated ophthalmopathy from stable hyperthyroidism at roughly 88% sensitivity and roughly 80% specificity.

This clonotype was sampled from an adult man with Graves' hyperthyroidism. Sequences were obtained from peripheral blood or thyroid tissue (not recorded which).

Written as DNA, the CDR3 is TGTGCCAGCAGCTTGGAGGTGTTGACGAATGAGCAGTTCTTC. Translation: CASSLEVLTNEQFF. The gene calls are TRBV7-2 and TRBJ2-7; D may be TRBD2 (5 bases). The closer fit of TRBJ2-1 to the DNA end suggests the J call may be wrong. CDR1 and CDR2 from the germline V gene are SGHTA and FQGNSA. The CDR3 loop spans 14 amino acids.